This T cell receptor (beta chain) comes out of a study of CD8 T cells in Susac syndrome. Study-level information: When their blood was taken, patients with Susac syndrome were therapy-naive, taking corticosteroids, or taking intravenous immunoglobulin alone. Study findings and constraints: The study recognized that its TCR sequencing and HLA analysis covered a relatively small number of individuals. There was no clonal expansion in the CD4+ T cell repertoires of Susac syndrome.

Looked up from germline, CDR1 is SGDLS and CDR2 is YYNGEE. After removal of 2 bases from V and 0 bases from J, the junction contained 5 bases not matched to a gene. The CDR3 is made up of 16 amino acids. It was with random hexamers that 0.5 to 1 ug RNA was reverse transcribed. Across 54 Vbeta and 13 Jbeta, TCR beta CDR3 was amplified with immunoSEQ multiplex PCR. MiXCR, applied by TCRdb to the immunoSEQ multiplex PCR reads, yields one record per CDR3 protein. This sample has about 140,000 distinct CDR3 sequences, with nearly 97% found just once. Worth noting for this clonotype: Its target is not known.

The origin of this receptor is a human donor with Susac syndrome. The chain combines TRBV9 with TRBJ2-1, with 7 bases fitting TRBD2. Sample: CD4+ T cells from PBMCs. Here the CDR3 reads CASSVGRAGSYNEQFF. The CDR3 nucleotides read TGTGCCAGCAGCGTGGGGAGGGCCGGCTCCTACAATGAGCAGTTCTTC.